Listed here are 11 T cell receptor beta chains from one sample, sequenced in a study of blood T cell repertoires in COVID-19. Assay used: immunoSEQ multiplex PCR; TCRdb lists only in-frame clones, some missing. This table has 150,000 to 200,000 clones, 78% appearing once. The sequenced sample was PBMCs or T cells enriched from blood (not recorded which). All receptors derive from a woman between 45 and 65 years old who had recovered from COVID-19.

V and J are TRBV5-6 and TRBJ2-2, with 8 bases identical to TRBD2. Germline V gene sequence: CDR1 SGHDT, CDR2 YYEEEE. The CDR3 covers 17 residues. Trimming at V came to 0 bases and at J to 1 base, leaving 5 bases not matched to a gene. For the CDR3, the DNA is TGTGCCAGCAGCTTGGTCTCTAGCGGGTTGAACACCGGGGAGCTGTTTTTT. Its translation is CASSLVSSGLNTGELFF.

This rearrangement joins TRBV13 to TRBJ2-3, with TRBD2 matching over 9 bases. With 0 bases clipped from V and 8 bases from J, the junction kept 9 bases outside the gene matches. CDR1 is PRHDT and CDR2 is FYEKMQ in the germline V gene (reference sequence). The CDR3 covers 16 residues. The CDR3 region has the DNA TGTGCCAGCAGCTTAGGGCTAGCGGGACCCATCCCTACGCAGTATTTT. Protein: CASSLGLAGPIPTQYF.

The chain combines TRBV7-3 with TRBJ1-6, with D possibly matching TRBD1 (5 bases). Germline V CDR1 and CDR2: SGHTA, FQGTGA. With 2 bases removed from V and 6 bases from J, the gap between germline ends came to 20 bases. The length of the CDR3 is 18 residues. This chain's CDR3 is CASSLFPGPQQANSPLHF. CDR3 DNA sequence: TGTGCCAGCAGCTTATTCCCCGGACCCCAACAGGCTAATTCACCCCTCCACTTT.

V gene TRBV19 combines with J gene TRBJ1-1; a weak D match, TRBD1 (6 bases). Germline-derived CDR1 and CDR2 are LNHDA and SQIVND (reference sequence). Trimming pared 6 bases from V and 0 bases from J, leaving 14 bases between. The CDR3 spans 15 residues. CDR3 nucleotide sequence: TGTGCCAGTAGGCCCACGGACAGCATGAACACTGAAGCTTTCTTT. It is translated as CASRPTDSMNTEAFF.

This chain connects TRBV4-1 to TRBJ1-3; 9 positions match TRBD1. The V gene's germline CDR1 is MGHRA and CDR2 YSYEKL. The CDR3 is made up of 15 amino acids. With V trimmed by 0 bases and J by 6 bases, 3 bases remained unmatched. This chain's CDR3 is CASSQERTGANTIYF. CDR3 in DNA: TGCGCCAGCAGCCAAGAGAGGACAGGGGCAAACACCATATATTTT.

The rearrangement joins TRBV7-9 to TRBJ2-2; D remains unclear. This CDR3 contains 14 residues. Trimming stripped 5 bases from V and 4 bases from J, with 11 bases between. Germline V gives CDR1 SEHNR, CDR2 FQNEAQ (reference sequence). The CDR3 loop is CASSLDTSTGELFF. In DNA form, the CDR3 reads TGTGCCAGCAGCCTCGACACGAGCACCGGGGAGCTGTTTTTT.

The rearrangement uses TRBV27 and TRBJ2-1; TRBD1 is a possible D gene (5 bases). The CDR3 is 16 amino acids. The V gene lost 7 bases and the J gene lost 8 bases, with 24 bases spanning the gap. Germline loops: CDR1 MNHEY, CDR2 SMNVEV (reference sequence). CDR3 DNA sequence: TGTGCCAGCATCATAAAATATGGGGCAGGGTTTGATGAGCAGTTCTTC. Encoded protein: CASIIKYGAGFDEQFF.

The genes are TRBV11-2 and TRBJ1-2; 7 bases align to TRBD1. Looked up from germline, CDR1 is SGHAT and CDR2 is FQNNGV. With V trimmed by 4 bases and J by 6 bases, 17 bases remained unmatched. This CDR3 has 17 amino acids. The chain's CDR3 is CASSSPREGARKHGYTF. The CDR3 region has the DNA TGTGCCAGCAGCTCCCCTCGGGAGGGGGCGCGCAAGCATGGCTACACCTTC.

V gene TRBV5-6 combines with J gene TRBJ2-7, with TRBD1 matching over 8 bases. The CDR3 has 15 amino acids. V lost 2 bases and J lost 5; bases outside the gene matches: 9. Germline V gives CDR1 SGHDT, CDR2 YYEEEE. CDR3 sequence (DNA): TGTGCCAGCAGCTTCTCCGGACAGGGACAGCACGAGCAGTACTTC. It yields the protein CASSFSGQGQHEQYF.

This rearrangement joins TRBV21-1 to TRBJ2-1; TRBD2, as called in the table, went unchecked against the DNA. TRBV21-1 is shown as a pseudogene. The CDR3 consists of 16 residues. Here the CDR3 reads CASLGTSGKTYNEQFF. In DNA form, the CDR3 reads TGTGCCAGCTTGGGGACTAGCGGCAAAACCTACAATGAGCAGTTCTTC.

The chain joins TRBV9 to TRBJ1-1, with 9 bases aligning to TRBD1. The CDR3 totals 16 residues. Germline lookup yields CDR1 SGDLS and CDR2 YYNGEE. V shed 2 bases, J shed 0 bases, and the junction held 5 bases outside the gene matches. CDR3 sequence (DNA): TGTGCCAGCAGCGTCACAGGGGGCCAAATGAACACTGAAGCTTTCTTT. Residues: CASSVTGGQMNTEAFF.